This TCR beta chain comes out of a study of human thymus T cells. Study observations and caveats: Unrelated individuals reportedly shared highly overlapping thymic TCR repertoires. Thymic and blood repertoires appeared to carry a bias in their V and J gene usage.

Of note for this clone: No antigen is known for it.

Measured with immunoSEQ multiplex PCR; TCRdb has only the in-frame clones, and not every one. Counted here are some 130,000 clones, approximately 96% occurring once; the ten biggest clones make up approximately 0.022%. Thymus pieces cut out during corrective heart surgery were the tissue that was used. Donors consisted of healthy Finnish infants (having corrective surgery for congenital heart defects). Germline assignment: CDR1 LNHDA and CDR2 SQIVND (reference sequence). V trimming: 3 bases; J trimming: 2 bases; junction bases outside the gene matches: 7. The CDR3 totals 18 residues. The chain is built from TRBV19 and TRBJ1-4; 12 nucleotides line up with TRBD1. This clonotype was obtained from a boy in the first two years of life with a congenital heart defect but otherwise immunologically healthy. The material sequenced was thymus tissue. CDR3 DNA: TGTGCCAGTAGTATCCGGGGACAGGGGGCCAGGACTAATGAAAAACTGTTTTTT. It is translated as CASSIRGQGARTNEKLFF.